This T cell receptor beta chain emerged from a study of cytomegalovirus exposure and HLA in healthy donors. Whole-study context: Samples from HLA-typed donors yielded some 85 million unique TCRs in an early data release.

As for the donors, each was a healthy bone marrow donor. Each donor was nominally healthy when sampled (though unrecorded immune exposures were likely). Germline CDR1 and CDR2: SGHTA and FQGTGA. V was pared by 10 bases and J by 5 bases, with 4 bases of the junction left unmatched. The CDR3 is 13 residues long. It was with 60 Vbeta and 13 Jbeta primers that the PCR ran. Clones were sequenced by immunoSEQ multiplex PCR, and TCRdb holds only the in-frame ones, with some missing. This table holds under 200,000 clones. The rearrangement joins TRBV7-3 to TRBJ2-1; the match to TRBD1 covers 11 bases. Input material: PBMCs. This TCR was recovered from a man aged 25 to 45 in good health and CMV-seronegative. CDR3 loop: CATGQGANNEQFF. DNA of the CDR3: TGTGCCACCGGACAGGGGGCGAACAATGAGCAGTTCTTC.